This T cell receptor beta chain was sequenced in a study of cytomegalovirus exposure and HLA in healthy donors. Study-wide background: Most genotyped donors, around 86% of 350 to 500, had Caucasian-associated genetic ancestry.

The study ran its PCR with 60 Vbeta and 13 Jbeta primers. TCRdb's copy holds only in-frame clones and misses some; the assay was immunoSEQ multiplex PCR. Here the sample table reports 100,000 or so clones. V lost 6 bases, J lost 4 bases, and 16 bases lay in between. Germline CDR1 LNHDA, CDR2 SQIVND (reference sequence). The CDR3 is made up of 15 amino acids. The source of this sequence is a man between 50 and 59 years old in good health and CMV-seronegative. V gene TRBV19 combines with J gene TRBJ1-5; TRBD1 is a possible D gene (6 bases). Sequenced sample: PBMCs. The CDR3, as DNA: TGTGCCAGTAGGGGACCAGGGGCTGGGAATCAGCCCCAGCATTTT. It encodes CASRGPGAGNQPQHF.